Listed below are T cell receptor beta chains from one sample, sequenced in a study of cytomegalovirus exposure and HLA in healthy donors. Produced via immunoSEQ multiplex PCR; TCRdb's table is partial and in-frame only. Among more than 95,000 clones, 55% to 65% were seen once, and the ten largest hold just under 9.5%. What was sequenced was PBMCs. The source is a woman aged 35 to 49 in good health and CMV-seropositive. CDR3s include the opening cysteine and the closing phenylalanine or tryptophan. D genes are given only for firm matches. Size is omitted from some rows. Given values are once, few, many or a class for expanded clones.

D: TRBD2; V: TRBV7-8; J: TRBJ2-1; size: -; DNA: TGTGCCAGCAGCCGGGACGGTAGGCTAGCGGATCGTGAGCAGTTCTTC; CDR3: CASSRDGRLADREQFF
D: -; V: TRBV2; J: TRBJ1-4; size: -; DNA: TGTGCCAGCAGTAGGGTCCCATTTCAGGGTAATGAAAAACTGTTTTTT; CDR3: CASSRVPFQGNEKLFF
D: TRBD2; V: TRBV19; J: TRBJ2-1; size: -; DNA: TGTGCCAGTAGTCCCACTAGCGGGAGGTCGGATGAGCAGTTCTTC; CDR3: CASSPTSGRSDEQFF
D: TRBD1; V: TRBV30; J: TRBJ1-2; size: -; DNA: TGTGCCTGGAGTCCCGGACAGGTCCAAGGCTACACCTTC; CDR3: CAWSPGQVQGYTF
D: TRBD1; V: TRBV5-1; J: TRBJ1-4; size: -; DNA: TGCGCCAGCAGCTTGAAGGACAGGGGGAAGGCTAATGAAAAACTGTTTTTT; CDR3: CASSLKDRGKANEKLFF
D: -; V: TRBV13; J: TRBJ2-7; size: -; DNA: TGTGCCAGCAGCTCTCAGGGGACCTCCTACGAGCAGTACTTC; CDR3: CASSSQGTSYEQYF
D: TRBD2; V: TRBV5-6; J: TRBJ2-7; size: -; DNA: TGTGCCAGCAGCCCCCGGGGGGAGAGCTCCTACGAGCAGTACTTC; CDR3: CASSPRGESSYEQYF
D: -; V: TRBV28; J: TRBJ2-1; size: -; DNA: TGTGCCAGCAGTTTCTCCCTAGTTTCCCTCCGAAGTTACAATGAGCAGTTCTTC; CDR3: CASSFSLVSLRSYNEQFF
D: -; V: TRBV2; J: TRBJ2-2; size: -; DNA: TGTGCCAGCAGTGAGGTCCAGGGGTATACCGGGGAGCTGTTTTTT; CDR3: CASSEVQGYTGELFF
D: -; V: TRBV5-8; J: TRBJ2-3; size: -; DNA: TGTGCCAGCAGACAGATTCCTGGCACAGATACGCAGTATTTT; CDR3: CASRQIPGTDTQYF
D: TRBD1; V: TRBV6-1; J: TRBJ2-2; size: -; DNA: TGTGCCAGCAGTGCTGGGACAGACAACACCGGGGAGCTGTTTTTT; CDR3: CASSAGTDNTGELFF
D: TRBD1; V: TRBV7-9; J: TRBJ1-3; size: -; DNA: TGTGCCAGCAGCCTACGACAGGGGGCAAGATCACAAGGAAACACCATATATTTT; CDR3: CASSLRQGARSQGNTIYF
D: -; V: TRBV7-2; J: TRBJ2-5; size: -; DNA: TGTGCCAGCAGCTTATTTCAGGGCGGACAAGAGACCCAGTACTTC; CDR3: CASSLFQGGQETQYF
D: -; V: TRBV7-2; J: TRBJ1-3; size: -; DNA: TGTGCCAGTAGCTTCGGCTCTGGAAACACCATATATTTT; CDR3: CASSFGSGNTIYF
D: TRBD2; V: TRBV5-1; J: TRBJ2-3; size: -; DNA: TGCGCCAGCAGCGAGCCAGCGGGAGGGCCCACAGATACGCAGTATTTT; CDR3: CASSEPAGGPTDTQYF
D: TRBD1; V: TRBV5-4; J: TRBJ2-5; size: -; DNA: TGTGCCAGCCGGGACAGCCTCCTTCAAGAGACCCAGTACTTC; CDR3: CASRDSLLQETQYF
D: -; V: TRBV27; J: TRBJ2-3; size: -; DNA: TGTGCCAGCGCTTCCGCCCTAGCAGATACGCAGTATTTT; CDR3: CASASALADTQYF
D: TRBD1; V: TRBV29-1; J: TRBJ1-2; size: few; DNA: TGCAGCGGTGACAGGGGATACTATGGCTACACCTTC; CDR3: CSGDRGYYGYTF
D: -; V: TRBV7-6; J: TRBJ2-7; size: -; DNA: TGTGCCAGCAGCTTAGGAGGAAATGCCTACGAGCAGTACTTC; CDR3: CASSLGGNAYEQYF
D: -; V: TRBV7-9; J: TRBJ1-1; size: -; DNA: TGTGCCAGCAGCGCCGGAGGGACGAACACTGAAGCTTTCTTT; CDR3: CASSAGGTNTEAFF
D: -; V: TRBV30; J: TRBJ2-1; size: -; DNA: TGTGCCTGGTCCCATCCGAGTGAGCAGTTCTTC; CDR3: CAWSHPSEQFF
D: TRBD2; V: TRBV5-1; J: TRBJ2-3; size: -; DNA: TGCGCCAGCAGCACCTCGACTAGCGGCACAGATACGCAGTATTTT; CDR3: CASSTSTSGTDTQYF
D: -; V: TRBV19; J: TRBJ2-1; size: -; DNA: TGTGCCAGTAGTATCCCCGGTCCCAATGAGCAGTTCTTC; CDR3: CASSIPGPNEQFF
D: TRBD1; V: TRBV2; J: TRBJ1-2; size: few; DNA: TGTGCCAGCACTAACCCCTCGGGCAGGGGGAACTATGGCTACACCTTC; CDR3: CASTNPSGRGNYGYTF
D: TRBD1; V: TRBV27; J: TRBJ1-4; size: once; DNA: TGTGCCAGCAGGCCCAGGGGGCTGAGGGAAAAACTGTTTTTT; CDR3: CASRPRGLREKLFF
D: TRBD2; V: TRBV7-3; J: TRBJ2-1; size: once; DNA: TGTGCCAGCAGTCCCCTTGGCGGGGGGAACAATGAGCAGTTCTTC; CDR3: CASSPLGGGNNEQFF
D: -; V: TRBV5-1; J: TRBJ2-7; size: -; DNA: TGCGCCAGCAGCTTGGCCTCTAGCGACTACGAGCAGTACTTC; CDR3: CASSLASSDYEQYF
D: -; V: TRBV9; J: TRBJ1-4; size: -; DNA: TGTGCCAGCAGCGGTCAGGGGACTGAAAAACTGTTTTTT; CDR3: CASSGQGTEKLFF
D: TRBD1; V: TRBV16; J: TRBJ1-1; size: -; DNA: TGTGCCAGCAGCCATAGGGCAGGGGGCACTGAAGCTTTCTTT; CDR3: CASSHRAGGTEAFF
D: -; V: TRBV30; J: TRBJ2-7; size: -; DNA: TGTGCCTGGTCGAGGCTGAGTCAGGGCGAGCAGTACTTC; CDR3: CAWSRLSQGEQYF
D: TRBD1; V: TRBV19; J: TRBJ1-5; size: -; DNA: TGTGCCAGTAGTAGATTTAGACAGGGGGCTCGCAATCAGCCCCAGCATTTT; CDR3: CASSRFRQGARNQPQHF
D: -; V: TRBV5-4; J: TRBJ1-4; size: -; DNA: TGTGCCAGCAGCCAAGATGGGCAGGGGAATGAAAAACTGTTTTTT; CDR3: CASSQDGQGNEKLFF
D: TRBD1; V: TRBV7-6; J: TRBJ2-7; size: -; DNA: TGTGCCAGCAGCTCCACCCCGGGACAGGCAGTCGAGCAGTACTTC; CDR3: CASSSTPGQAVEQYF
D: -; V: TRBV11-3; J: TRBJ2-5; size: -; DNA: TGTGCCAGCAGCTACGGGGTTGGGGAGACCCAGTACTTC; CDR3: CASSYGVGETQYF
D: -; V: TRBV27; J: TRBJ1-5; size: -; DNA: TGTGCCAGCAGCCACCGGGGGTTAGGTCAGCCCCAGCATTTT; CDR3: CASSHRGLGQPQHF
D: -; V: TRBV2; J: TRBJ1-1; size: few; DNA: TGTGCCAGCAGTGGGGGGGTTTCAGGTCCCTTT; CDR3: CASSGGVSGPF
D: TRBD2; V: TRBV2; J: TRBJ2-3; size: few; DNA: TGTGCCAGCAGTGAAAGAGGAGCGGGAGTTCGCACAGATACGCAGTATTTT; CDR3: CASSERGAGVRTDTQYF
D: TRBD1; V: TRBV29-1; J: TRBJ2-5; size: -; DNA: TGCAGCGGTAGACAGGGTGGGGAGACCCAGTACTTC; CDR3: CSGRQGGETQYF
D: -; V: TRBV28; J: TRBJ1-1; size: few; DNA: TGTGCCAGCAGTTTAAGAAGAAGAGTGAACACTGAAGCTTTCTTT; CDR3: CASSLRRRVNTEAFF
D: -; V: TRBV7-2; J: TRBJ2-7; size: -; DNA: TGTGCCAGCAGCTTAGGGGCCAGCTACTCCTACGAGCAGTACTTC; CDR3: CASSLGASYSYEQYF
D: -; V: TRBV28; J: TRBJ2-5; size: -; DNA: TGTGCCAGCAGTTTCGGGGTGGGCGTGCAAGAGACCCAGTACTTC; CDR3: CASSFGVGVQETQYF
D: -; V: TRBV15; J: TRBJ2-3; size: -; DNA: TGTGCCACCAGCAGAACCTACTACAATACGCAGTATTTT; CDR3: CATSRTYYNTQYF
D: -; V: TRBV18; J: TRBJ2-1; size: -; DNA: TGTGCCAGCTCACCACCGAATCTGAGTGAGCAGTTCTTC; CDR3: CASSPPNLSEQFF
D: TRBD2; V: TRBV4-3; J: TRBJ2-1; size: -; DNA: TGCGCCAGCAGCCAGGGCCGCTTCCCGACTAGCGGGAGTCGGAATGAGCAGTTCTTC; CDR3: CASSQGRFPTSGSRNEQFF
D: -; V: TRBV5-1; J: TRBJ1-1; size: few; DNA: TGCGCCAGCAGACTCCACAGGGAAGGGATCATGAACACTGAAGCTTTCTTT; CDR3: CASRLHREGIMNTEAFF
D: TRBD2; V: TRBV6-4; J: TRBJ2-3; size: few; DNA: TGTGCCAGTAGCGGGTCTAGCACAGATACGCAGTATTTT; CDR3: CASSGSSTDTQYF
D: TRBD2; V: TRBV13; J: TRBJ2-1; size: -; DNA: TGTGCCAGTTCGGGACTAGCGAAAGGAGGTGAGCAGTTCTTC; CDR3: CASSGLAKGGEQFF
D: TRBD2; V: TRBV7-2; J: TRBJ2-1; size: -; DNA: TGTGCCAGCAGCTTGGGTGTAGCGGGAGTTGAGCAGTTCTTC; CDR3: CASSLGVAGVEQFF
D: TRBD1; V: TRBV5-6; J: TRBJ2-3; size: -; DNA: TGTGCCAGCAGCTTTAGGGGGCAGTCAGGCGATGGGACAGATACGCAGTATTTT; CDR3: CASSFRGQSGDGTDTQYF
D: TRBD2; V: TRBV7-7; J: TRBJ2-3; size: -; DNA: TGTGCCAGCAGCTTAACTAGCGGGAGCACAGATACGCAGTATTTT; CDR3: CASSLTSGSTDTQYF
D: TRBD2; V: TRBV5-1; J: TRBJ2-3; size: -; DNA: TGCGCCAGCAGCGAGGGAGGGGCATCTAGCGCCGATACGCAGTATTTT; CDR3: CASSEGGASSADTQYF
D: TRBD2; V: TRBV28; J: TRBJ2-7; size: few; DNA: TGTGCCAGCAGTTTTTCAGGGACTAGCGTACCCTACGAGCAGTACTTC; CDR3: CASSFSGTSVPYEQYF
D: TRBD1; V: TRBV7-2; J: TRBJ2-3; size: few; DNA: TGTGCCAGCAGCCCCTGGACGGCAGGGGGAAGAAATACGCAGTATTTT; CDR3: CASSPWTAGGRNTQYF
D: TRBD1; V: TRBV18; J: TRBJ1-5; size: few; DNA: TGTGCCAGCTCTCGGGACAGGGAGAATCAGCCCCAGCATTTT; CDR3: CASSRDRENQPQHF
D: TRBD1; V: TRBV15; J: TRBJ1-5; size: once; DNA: TGTGCCACCAGCCCTCGGGACAGGTGGCTGGATCAGCCCCAGCATTTT; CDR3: CATSPRDRWLDQPQHF
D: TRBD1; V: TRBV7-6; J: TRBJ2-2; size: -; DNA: TGTGCCAGCAGCTTAGGCCAGGGGGCAACCGGGGAGCTGTTTTTT; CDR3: CASSLGQGATGELFF
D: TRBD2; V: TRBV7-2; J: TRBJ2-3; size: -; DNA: TGTGCCAGCAGCTTAATAGCGGGAGGAGATACGCAGTATTTT; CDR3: CASSLIAGGDTQYF
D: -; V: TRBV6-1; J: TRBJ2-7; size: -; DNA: TGTGCCAGCAGTGAAGCGCGAGGAGGATCTTCATTTTACAAGCAGTACTTC; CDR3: CASSEARGGSSFYKQYF
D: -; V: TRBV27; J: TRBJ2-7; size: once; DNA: TGTGCAAGCAAAACGTCCCCCCGACTAGTTCACGAGCAGTACTTC; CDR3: CASKTSPRLVHEQYF
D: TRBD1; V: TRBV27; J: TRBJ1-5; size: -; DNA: TGTGCCAGCAGTTTCAGGGGGAGCAATCAGCCCCAGCATTTT; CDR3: CASSFRGSNQPQHF